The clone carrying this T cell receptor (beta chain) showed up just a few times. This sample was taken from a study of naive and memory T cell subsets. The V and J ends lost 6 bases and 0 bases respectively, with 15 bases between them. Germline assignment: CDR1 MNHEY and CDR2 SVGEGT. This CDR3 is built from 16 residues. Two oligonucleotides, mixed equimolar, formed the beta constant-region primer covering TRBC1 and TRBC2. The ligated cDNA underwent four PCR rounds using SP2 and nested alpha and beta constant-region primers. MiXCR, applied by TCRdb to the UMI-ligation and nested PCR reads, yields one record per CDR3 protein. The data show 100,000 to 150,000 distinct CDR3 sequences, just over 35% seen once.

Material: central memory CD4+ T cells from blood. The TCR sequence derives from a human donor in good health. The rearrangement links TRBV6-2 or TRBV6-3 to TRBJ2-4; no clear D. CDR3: CASSAHDALAKNIQYF. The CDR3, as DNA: TGTGCCAGCAGCGCCCACGATGCTCTAGCCAAAAACATTCAGTACTTC.